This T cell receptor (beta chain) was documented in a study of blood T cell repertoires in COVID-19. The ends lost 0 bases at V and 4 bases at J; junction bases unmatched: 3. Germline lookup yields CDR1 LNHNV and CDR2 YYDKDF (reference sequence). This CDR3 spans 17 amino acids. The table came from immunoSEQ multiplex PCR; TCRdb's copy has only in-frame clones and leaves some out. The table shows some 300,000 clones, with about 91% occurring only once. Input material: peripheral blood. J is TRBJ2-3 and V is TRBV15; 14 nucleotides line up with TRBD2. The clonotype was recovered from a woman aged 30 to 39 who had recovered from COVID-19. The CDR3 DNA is TGTGCCACCAGCAGAGATAGGGGACTAGCGGGGGCAGATACGCAGTATTTT. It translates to CATSRDRGLAGADTQYF. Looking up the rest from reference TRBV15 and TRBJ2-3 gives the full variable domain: DAMVIQNPRYQVTQFGKPVTLSCSQTLNHNVMYWYQQKSSQAPKLLFHYYDKDFNNEADTPDNFQSRRPNTSFCFLDIRSPGLGDTAMYLCATSRDRGLAGADTQYFGPGTRLTVL.